This TCR beta chain comes out of a study of blood T cells in healthy people across ages. Notes on the study in general: Getting older went along with TCR beta diversity per million T cells dropping roughly linearly. Observed TCR beta diversity showed a strong correlation with the percentage of naive T cells as measured by flow cytometry.

Trimming stripped 2 bases from V and 0 bases from J, with 11 bases between. The germline CDR1 and CDR2 sequences are MDHEN and SYDVKM. The CDR3 length is 16 residues. With respect to this clonotype: Its target is unknown.

Peripheral blood from each donor was collected in a volume of about 10 milliliters. RNA extraction gave at least 5 micrograms of total RNA per sample. A second about 7 to 12 cycle PCR used barcoded and J-beta primers. TCRdb processed the 5' RACE reads anew with MiXCR; each CDR3 protein has one entry. The sample records about 720,000 distinct CDR3 sequences, 20% to 25% being singletons. Sequenced: blood. This receptor was taken from a man aged 65-85 years in good health. The V call is TRBV28, the J call TRBJ1-3; perhaps TRBD1 as D (5 bases). DNA of the CDR3: TGTGCCAGCAGTTTACTTGCAGGGAGCTCTGGAAACACCATATATTTT. This encodes CASSLLAGSSGNTIYF.